This T cell receptor beta chain was observed in a study of blood T cell repertoires in COVID-19. Study details: COVID-19 samples collected from the United States, Italy and Spain covered acute and convalescent phases. From T cells, B-cell-depleted T cells, or PBMCs came the material, which was cDNA or gDNA.

Method: immunoSEQ multiplex PCR; TCRdb's copy keeps in-frame clones and lacks some. The repertoire includes around 75,000 clones, around 83% of them detected once, and 3.9% sits in the top ten. The CDR3 is 16 amino acids. V was cut by 4 bases and J by 6 bases, with 18 bases left in between. CDR1 is LGHDT, CDR2 YNNKEL, per germline (reference sequence). The clonotype comes from a man in his 70s with active COVID-19. The chain has TRBV3-1 (or the pseudogene TRBV3-2) and TRBJ2-2, with D hard to call. The sample taken for sequencing was peripheral blood. The CDR3 DNA is TGTGCCAGCAGCCCCCGGGTTCCAGCCACCGCCGGGGAGCTGTTTTTT. Translation: CASSPRVPATAGELFF.